This entry lists 7 T cell receptor beta chains sequenced from one sample in a study of PD-L1 blockade in urothelial cancer. Measured with immunoSEQ multiplex PCR; TCRdb has only the in-frame clones, and not every one. Of 49,000 or so clones listed, approximately 86% are singletons. Time point of the sample: pretreatment peripheral blood. Sequenced here: PBMCs, sampled around atezolizumab (anti-PD-L1) treatment. The source is a man aged 60-69 years with urothelial cancer.

V and J are TRBV11-2 and TRBJ2-1; D is undetermined. This CDR3 contains 14 residues. Germline V gene sequence: CDR1 SGHAT, CDR2 FQNNGV. V lost 6 bases and J lost 2, with 11 bases in between. The CDR3, as DNA: TGTGCCAGCAGAACCTTGGCAGCCTACAATGAGCAGTTCTTC. It encodes CASRTLAAYNEQFF.

V gene TRBV4-1 combines with J gene TRBJ1-3; TRBD1 is a possible D gene (5 bases). The germline V gene encodes CDR1 MGHRA and CDR2 YSYEKL. CDR3 length equals 16 residues. With 1 base removed from V and 1 base from J, the gap between germline ends came to 11 bases. The DNA of the CDR3 is TGCGCCAGCAGCCAAGTCAGGGAATTGTCTGGAAACACCATATATTTT. Its protein product is CASSQVRELSGNTIYF.

The chain employs TRBV5-1 and TRBJ2-5, with a tentative D call TRBD1 (7 bases). From germline, CDR1 is SGHRS and CDR2 YFSETQ. V shed 0 bases and J shed 6 bases, with 9 bases lying between them. The CDR3 runs 13 residues. This chain's CDR3 is CASSLAGGKTQYF. CDR3 DNA: TGCGCCAGCAGCTTGGCAGGGGGGAAGACCCAGTACTTC.

This chain links TRBV30 with TRBJ2-5; 7 bases agree with TRBD2. This CDR3 comprises 14 residues. The ends lost 4 bases at V and 3 bases at J; junction bases unmatched: 8. Germline V gives CDR1 GTSNPN, CDR2 SVGIG (reference sequence). The DNA of the CDR3 is TGTGCCTGGATCGGGGGGACTTTTAAAGAGACCCAGTACTTC. Protein product: CAWIGGTFKETQYF. The whole variable domain, filled in from reference TRBV30 and TRBJ2-5, reads SQTIHQWPATLVQPVGSPLSLECTVEGTSNPNLYWYRQAAGRGLQLLFYSVGIGQISSEVPQNLSASRPQDRQFILSSKKLLLSDSGFYLCAWIGGTFKETQYFGPGTRLLVL.

V gene TRBV19 combines with J gene TRBJ1-5; D perhaps matches TRBD1 (6 bases). V was cut by 5 bases and J by 0 bases, with 17 bases left in between. Per the germline V gene, CDR1 is LNHDA and CDR2 is SQIVND (reference sequence). CDR3 length: 17 residues. CDR3 nucleotide sequence: TGTGCCAGTAGTTCCCGGGACAAGGCCTTTAGCAATCAGCCCCAGCATTTT. Translation: CASSSRDKAFSNQPQHF.

The rearrangement uses TRBV27 and TRBJ2-1, with 7 bases matching TRBD1. Germline values: CDR1 MNHEY, CDR2 SMNVEV (reference sequence). V lost 9 bases to trimming and J lost 0 bases; unmatched junction nucleotides: 8. The CDR3 runs to 15 residues. This CDR3 reads CASARQGSSYNEQFF. CDR3 DNA: TGTGCCAGTGCGAGACAGGGTAGCTCCTACAATGAGCAGTTCTTC.

V and J are TRBV9 and TRBJ2-1, with 10 bases that match TRBD2. Germline CDR1 reads SGDLS; CDR2 reads YYNGEE. The CDR3 extends over 16 amino acids. J gave up 1 base and V 5 bases, and 6 bases lay outside the gene matches. The CDR3 reads CASRGEAGGSYNEQFF. The CDR3 coding sequence is TGTGCCAGCAGGGGCGAAGCGGGGGGGTCCTACAATGAGCAGTTCTTC. Supplemented by reference TRBV9 and TRBJ2-1, the full variable domain reads DSGVTQTPKHLITATGQRVTLRCSPRSGDLSVYWYQQSLDQGLQFLIQYYNGEERAKGNILERFSAQQFPDLHSELNLSSLELGDSALYFCASRGEAGGSYNEQFFGPGTRLTVL.